This paragraph reports one T cell receptor beta chain. Its matching antigen is unknown. These data belong to a study of post-analysis software for immune sequencing data. V shed 8 bases, J shed 2 bases, and the junction held 3 bases outside the gene matches. The CDR3 is made up of 14 amino acids. CDR1 and CDR2 (germline): MNHEY, SMNVEV (reference sequence). TCR beta cDNA libraries had unique molecular identifiers. With about 0.95 to 11 million T cells as the source, some 510,000 cDNA molecules resulted. TCRdb used MiXCR to reprocess the PCR reads, holding one entry per CDR3 protein. The repertoire includes roughly 400,000 distinct CDR3 sequences, about 39% of them detected once, and around 8% sits in the top ten. Regarding the study as a whole: The study found TRBV5-6, TRBV5-1 and TRBV20-1 among roughly 5 TRBV segments more frequent in patients than controls. Normalized Chao1 diversity in multiple sclerosis patients fell significantly below that of controls.

The rearrangement joins TRBV27 to TRBJ2-1; 10 nucleotides agree with TRBD1. This TCR was sampled from a girl aged 2 to 10 with multiple sclerosis. The sample comprised blood. Written as DNA, the CDR3 is TGTGCCAGCCAGACAGGGGGCCCCTACAATGAGCAGTTCTTC. This translates into CASQTGGPYNEQFF.